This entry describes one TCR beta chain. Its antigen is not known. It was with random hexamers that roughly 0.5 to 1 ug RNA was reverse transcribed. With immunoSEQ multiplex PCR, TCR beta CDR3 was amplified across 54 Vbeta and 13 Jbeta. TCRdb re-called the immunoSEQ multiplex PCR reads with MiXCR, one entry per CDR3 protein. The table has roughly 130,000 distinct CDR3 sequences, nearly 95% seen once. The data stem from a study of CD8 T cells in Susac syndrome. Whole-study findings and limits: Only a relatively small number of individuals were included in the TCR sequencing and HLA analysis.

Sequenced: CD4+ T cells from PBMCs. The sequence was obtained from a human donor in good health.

CDR3 nucleotides: TGTGCCAGCACTAACGGGTTACTCCGGGGCGAGCAGTACTTC. It encodes CASTNGLLRGEQYF. The chain couples TRBV12-3 or TRBV12-4 to TRBJ2-7, with D tentatively TRBD2 (5 bases). The V and J ends lost 7 bases and 6 bases respectively, with 19 bases between them. The CDR3 loop spans 14 amino acids.